The clone carrying this TCR beta chain has only one observation. What it binds is unknown. This sample stems from a study of post-analysis software for immune sequencing data. Study-level points and caveats: The five TRBV segments detected at higher frequency in patients than in controls included TRBV5-6, TRBV5-1 and TRBV20-1.

Unique molecular identifiers were carried by the TCR beta cDNA libraries. TCRdb re-analysed the PCR reads in MiXCR, keeping a single row per CDR3 protein. The table shows around 400,000 distinct CDR3 sequences, with 35% to 45% occurring only once. The germline V gene encodes CDR1 SGHRS and CDR2 YFSETQ. This CDR3 contains 13 residues. The V gene end was trimmed by 4 bases and the J gene end by 5 bases; junction bases not matched to a gene: 4. V and J are TRBV5-1 and TRBJ2-7, with 9 bases that match TRBD1. The specimen sequenced was blood. This TCR was recovered from a girl aged 2-10 years with multiple sclerosis. CDR3 in amino acids: CASSPDRGNEQYF. The CDR3 bases are TGCGCCAGCAGCCCCGACAGGGGGAACGAGCAGTACTTC.